One sample yielded the 6 T cell receptor beta chains listed below, sequenced in a study of blood T cell repertoires in COVID-19. Using immunoSEQ multiplex PCR, the repertoire was profiled, and TCRdb retains in-frame clones only, with some absent. The sample has 140,000 or so clones, 80% seen once. Specimen: peripheral blood. The receptors stem from a man between 65 and 85 years old who had recovered from COVID-19.

DNA of the CDR3: TGCAGTGCCAAGAGAACAGAAGAAGCTTTCTTT. This translates into CSAKRTEEAFF. The genes are TRBV20-1 and TRBJ1-1; D is ambiguous. Trimming removed 6 bases from V and 8 bases from J, with 13 bases in between. In germline, CDR1 is DFQATT, CDR2 SNEGSKA (reference sequence). The CDR3 totals 11 residues.

The V gene is TRBV6-6, the J gene TRBJ1-3; tentative D call: TRBD1 (6 bases). V was clipped by 0 bases and J by 6 bases, with 12 bases between them. Looked up from germline, CDR1 is MNHNY and CDR2 is SVGAGI (reference sequence). This CDR3 is built from 15 residues. The CDR3 spells CASSYSTGSANTIYF. The CDR3, as DNA: TGTGCCAGCAGTTACTCGACAGGTTCAGCAAACACCATATATTTT.

This clone appeared a single time. The gene calls are TRBV5-1 and TRBJ1-2; 12 bases map to TRBD1. V gave up 4 bases and J gave up 8 bases; unmatched junction bases: 9. The CDR3 extends over 15 amino acids. Germline assignment: CDR1 SGHRS and CDR2 YFSETQ. The CDR3 is CASSRAGQGAEGYTF. DNA for the CDR3: TGCGCCAGCAGCCGCGCGGGACAGGGGGCTGAAGGCTACACCTTC.

This rearrangement joins TRBV18 to TRBJ2-5; 7 bases fit TRBD2. The CDR3 is 13 residues long. Germline loops: CDR1 KGHSH, CDR2 LQKENI. Trimming at V came to 5 bases and at J to 4 bases, leaving 4 bases not matched to a gene. The CDR3 region has the DNA TGTGCCAGCTCATGGGGGGGACCAGAGACCCAGTACTTC. It specifies CASSWGGPETQYF.

J is TRBJ2-4 and V is TRBV6-5, with 8 nucleotides matching TRBD2. The germline gives CDR1 MNHEY, CDR2 SVGAGI. This CDR3 contains 15 residues. V shed 5 bases and J 1 base; nucleotides not matched to a gene: 4. The CDR3 loop reads CASSSGSWAKNIQYF. The CDR3, as DNA: TGTGCCAGCAGTAGCGGGAGTTGGGCCAAAAACATTCAGTACTTC.

The chain couples TRBV4-2 to TRBJ2-1, with no clear D. Trimming took 1 base from V and 7 from J, leaving 2 bases between them. The CDR3 runs to 11 residues. CDR1 is LGHNA, CDR2 YNFKEQ, per germline. The CDR3: CASSQANEQFF. The CDR3 DNA reads as TGTGCCAGCAGCCAAGCTAATGAGCAGTTCTTC.